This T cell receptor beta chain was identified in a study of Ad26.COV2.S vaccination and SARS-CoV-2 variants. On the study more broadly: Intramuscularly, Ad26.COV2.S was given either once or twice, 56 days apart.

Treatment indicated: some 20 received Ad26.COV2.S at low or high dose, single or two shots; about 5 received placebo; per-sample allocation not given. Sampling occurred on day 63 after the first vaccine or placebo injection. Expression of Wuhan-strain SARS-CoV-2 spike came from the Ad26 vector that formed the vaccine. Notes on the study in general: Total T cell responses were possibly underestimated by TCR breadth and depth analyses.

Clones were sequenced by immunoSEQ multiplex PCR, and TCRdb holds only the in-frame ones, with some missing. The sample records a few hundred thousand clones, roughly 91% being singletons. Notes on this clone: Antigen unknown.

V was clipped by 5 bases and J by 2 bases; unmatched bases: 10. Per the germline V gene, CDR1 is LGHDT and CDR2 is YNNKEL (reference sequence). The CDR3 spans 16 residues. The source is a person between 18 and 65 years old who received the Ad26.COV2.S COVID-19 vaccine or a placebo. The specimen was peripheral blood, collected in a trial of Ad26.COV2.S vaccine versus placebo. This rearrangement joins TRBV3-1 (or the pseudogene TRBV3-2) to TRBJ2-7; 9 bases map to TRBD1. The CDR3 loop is CASSESRDRATYEQYF. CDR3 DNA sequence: TGTGCCAGCAGCGAAAGCAGGGACAGGGCCACCTACGAGCAGTACTTC.